The rows below give T cell receptor beta chains drawn from one sample of a study of cytomegalovirus exposure and HLA in healthy donors. Profiling relied on immunoSEQ multiplex PCR, and the TCRdb table lists in-frame clones only, not all of them. This table holds 35,000 to 45,000 clones, around 56% found once. Sequenced: PBMCs. Source of these receptors: a man in his 60s in good health and CMV-seronegative. Both conserved end residues are part of each CDR3. The order of the fields is clone size, D gene, V gene, J gene, CDR3 DNA, CDR3 protein. A D gene is named only where the DNA matches it firmly. Size values are once, few and many counts, or a class for expanded clones, and some rows have none.

>NA|NA|TRBV2|TRBJ1-5
TGTGCCAGCAGTGAAATGGGGAGTCGGGCTTCCAATCAGCCCCAGCATTTT
CASSEMGSRASNQPQHF
>NA|TRBD2|TRBV7-2|TRBJ2-2
TGTGCCAGCAGCCCTTTAGCGGGAGCTAGGGAGGAGCTGTTTTTT
CASSPLAGAREELFF
>NA|NA|TRBV5-1|TRBJ1-1
TGCGCCAGCAGCTGGGGTGGAGGGAACACTGAAGCTTTCTTT
CASSWGGGNTEAFF
>NA|TRBD2|TRBV5-1|TRBJ2-7
TGCGCCAGCAGCCTCACAGGGGCGGGAGGGGTAGACGAGCAGTACTTC
CASSLTGAGGVDEQYF
>NA|TRBD1|TRBV5-6|TRBJ1-1
TGTGCCAGCAGCCGGACAGGGAGGACTGAAGCTTTCTTT
CASSRTGRTEAFF
>NA|NA|TRBV10-3|TRBJ2-3
TGTGCCATCAAGAGAACAGTGGCACTGGTTAGCACAGATACGCAGTATTTT
CAIKRTVALVSTDTQYF
>NA|NA|TRBV9|TRBJ1-1
TGTGCCAGCAGCGGAGACGGGGGGTTAAACACTGAAGCTTTCTTT
CASSGDGGLNTEAFF
>NA|NA|TRBV5-1|TRBJ1-2
TGCGCCAGCAGCTTGGGTCAGGGGATCTATGGCTACACCTTC
CASSLGQGIYGYTF
>NA|NA|TRBV11-2|TRBJ1-2
TGTGCCAGCAGCTTGCGAGGCTATGGCTACACCTTC
CASSLRGYGYTF
>few|NA|TRBV7-2|TRBJ1-1
TGTGCCAGCAGTCGGAGGGGGGGCACTGAAGCTTTCTTT
CASSRRGGTEAFF
>few|NA|TRBV30|TRBJ1-1
TGTGCCTGGAGTGACAGGAATGAAGCTTTCTTT
CAWSDRNEAFF
>NA|TRBD1|TRBV10-2|TRBJ1-5
TGCGCCAGCAGTGAGTCACAGGGGCAGCCCCAGCATTTT
CASSESQGQPQHF
>few|NA|TRBV6-5|TRBJ2-2
TGTGCCAGCAGTTACTCCAGTCGCACCGGGGAGCTGTTTTTT
CASSYSSRTGELFF
>NA|TRBD1|TRBV18|TRBJ1-2
TGTGCCAGCTCATCTTATGGACAGGGGGCCTATGGCTACACCTTC
CASSSYGQGAYGYTF
>NA|TRBD1|TRBV7-2|TRBJ2-7
TGTGCCAGCAGCCGGACAGGGTTCGGGCAGTACTTC
CASSRTGFGQYF
>NA|NA|TRBV5-8|TRBJ2-1
TGTGCCAGCACCCGACAGGTCTGGGCCAGCTCCTACAATGAGCAGTTCTTC
CASTRQVWASSYNEQFF
>NA|TRBD2|TRBV27|TRBJ2-2
TGTGCCAGCAGTTCCGGGAGGTCCGGGGAGCTGTTTTTT
CASSSGRSGELFF